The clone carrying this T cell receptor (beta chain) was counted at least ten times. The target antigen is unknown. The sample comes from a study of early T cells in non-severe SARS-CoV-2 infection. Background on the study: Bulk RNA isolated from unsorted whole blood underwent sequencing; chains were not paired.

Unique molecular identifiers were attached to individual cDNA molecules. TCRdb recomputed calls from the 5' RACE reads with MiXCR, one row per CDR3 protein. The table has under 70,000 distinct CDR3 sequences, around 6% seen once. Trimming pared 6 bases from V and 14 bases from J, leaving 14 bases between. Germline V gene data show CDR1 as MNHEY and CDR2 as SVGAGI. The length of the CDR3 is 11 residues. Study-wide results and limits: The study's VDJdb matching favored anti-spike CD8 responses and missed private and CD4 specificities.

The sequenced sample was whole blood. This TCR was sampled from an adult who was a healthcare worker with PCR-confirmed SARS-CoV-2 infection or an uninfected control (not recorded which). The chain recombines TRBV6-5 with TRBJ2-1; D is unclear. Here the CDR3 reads CASRQTGREFF. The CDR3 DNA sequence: TGTGCCAGCAGACAAACCGGTAGGGAGTTCTTC.